This TCR beta chain was documented in a study of blood T cells in healthy people across ages. The CDR3 sequence is 11 residues long. V dropped 7 bases and J dropped 11 bases, with 17 bases sitting between them. Looked up from germline, CDR1 is DFQATT and CDR2 is SNEGSKA (reference sequence). The individuals who served as donors were healthy Caucasians living in Russia, aged roughly 6 to 95. A second roughly 7 to 11 cycle PCR used barcoded and J-beta primers. The study obtained at least 2.5 million CDR3-containing paired-end reads from every sample. A single record per CDR3 protein comes from TCRdb applying MiXCR to the 5' RACE reads. The sample includes about 640,000 distinct CDR3 sequences, roughly 30% of them seen just once.

The clonotype comes from an elderly woman in good health. The sample taken for sequencing was blood. The V and J genes are TRBV20-1 and TRBJ2-5; tentative D call: TRBD1 (5 bases). The CDR3 DNA sequence: TGCAGTGAGCAGGGAAGGAATGAGCAGTACTTC. It yields the protein CSEQGRNEQYF.